This T cell receptor (beta chain) was recovered during a study of patients and donors after allogeneic stem cell transplantation. Unmatched junction bases numbered 7, after V lost 0 bases and J lost 5 bases. This CDR3 has 16 amino acids. Germline V CDR1 and CDR2: MGHRA, YSYEKL. TCRdb used MiXCR to reprocess the RT-PCR reads, holding one entry per CDR3 protein. The data contain roughly 200,000 distinct CDR3 sequences, over 30% of them singletons. The specimen sequenced was blood, either unsorted or a sorted T cell fraction (not recorded which). The V call is TRBV4-1, the J call TRBJ1-2, with TRBD1 matching 9 bases. The sequence derives from a human donor who was either an allogeneic HSCT recipient or a stem cell or donor lymphocyte infusion donor (not recorded which). It is not recorded whose cells these are; they may come from a transplant donor. The CDR3 reads CASSQDPGQGRYGYTF. In DNA, the CDR3 is TGCGCCAGCAGCCAAGACCCAGGACAGGGGAGATATGGCTACACCTTC.